These T cell receptor beta chains were read from a single sample in a study of lymphopenia after photon versus proton radiotherapy. The protocol was immunoSEQ multiplex PCR, while the TCRdb copy is restricted to in-frame clones and leaves out a portion. In the table there are tens of thousands of clones, roughly 90% of which are singletons. The specimen was peripheral blood, collected from a patient treated with photon-based radiotherapy. The receptors come from a woman in her forties with cholangiocarcinoma. CDR3s include the opening cysteine and the closing phenylalanine or tryptophan. Each record gives: V gene, J gene, D gene, clone size, CDR3 protein, CDR3 DNA. A D gene is named only where the DNA matches it firmly. Where a row states a size, it is once, few, many or the class of an expanded clone; other rows omit it.

>TRBV15|TRBJ2-1|NA|NA
CATSWTLGDDEQFF
TGTGCCACCAGCTGGACGTTGGGGGACGATGAGCAGTTCTTC
>TRBV7-2|TRBJ2-2|NA|NA
CASSLFDTNTGELFF
TGTGCCAGCAGCCTCTTCGATACCAACACCGGGGAGCTGTTTTTT
>TRBV28|TRBJ2-7|TRBD1|NA
CASRTGKDEQYF
TGTGCCAGCAGGACAGGGAAGGACGAGCAGTACTTC
>TRBV13|TRBJ2-7|TRBD2|NA
CASSPRGDSYEQYF
TGTGCCAGCAGCCCCCGGGGGGACTCCTACGAGCAGTACTTC
>TRBV7-2|TRBJ2-3|TRBD2|NA
CASSPGTSPDTQYF
TGTGCCAGCAGCCCCGGGACTAGTCCAGATACGCAGTATTTT
>TRBV15|TRBJ2-7|NA|NA
CATSRNDLTPGYEQYF
TGTGCCACCAGCAGAAATGACCTAACCCCGGGTTACGAGCAGTACTTC
>TRBV5-1|TRBJ1-1|TRBD1|NA
CASSSPDRVVAFF
TGCGCCAGCAGCTCTCCTGACAGGGTTGTAGCTTTCTTT
>TRBV7-9|TRBJ2-7|TRBD2|NA
CASSSGIGGYGQYF
TGTGCCAGCAGTTCCGGGATCGGGGGGTACGGGCAGTACTTC
>TRBV5-3|TRBJ2-7|NA|NA
CARSDTDRGCSYEQYF
TGTGCCAGAAGCGATACCGACAGAGGATGCTCCTACGAGCAGTACTTC
>TRBV27|TRBJ2-6|NA|NA
CASSNLDRANVLTF
TGTGCCAGCAGCAACCTGGACAGGGCCAACGTCCTGACTTTC
>TRBV5-6|TRBJ1-3|NA|NA
CASSFGNTIYF
TGTGCCAGCAGTTTCGGAAACACCATATATTTT
>TRBV19|TRBJ2-1|TRBD1|once
CASGTGYNEQFF
TGTGCCAGCGGGACAGGGTACAATGAGCAGTTCTTC
>TRBV10-3|TRBJ1-2|TRBD1|NA
CAISESSDRPANYGYTF
TGTGCCATCAGTGAGTCCTCGGACAGGCCAGCTAACTATGGCTACACCTTC
>TRBV19|TRBJ1-1|NA|NA
CASSIPLDLNTEAFF
TGTGCCAGTAGTATCCCTTTGGACCTAAACACTGAAGCTTTCTTT
>TRBV27|TRBJ1-1|TRBD1|NA
CASSLSPGGSTEAFF
TGTGCCAGCAGTTTATCCCCAGGGGGCAGCACTGAAGCTTTCTTT
>TRBV5-6|TRBJ2-1|NA|NA
CASSLDRAGYNEQFF
TGTGCCAGCAGCTTGGACAGGGCGGGGTACAATGAGCAGTTCTTC
>TRBV5-5|TRBJ1-2|NA|once
CASSSTGEALYGYTF
TGTGCCAGCAGCTCGACCGGGGAGGCCCTCTATGGCTACACCTTC
>TRBV19|TRBJ2-1|NA|NA
CASSILLSTGQFF
TGTGCCAGTAGTATTCTATTATCCACAGGGCAGTTCTTC
>TRBV29-1|TRBJ2-5|TRBD2|NA
CSAGWGGPGETQYF
TGCAGCGCTGGATGGGGGGGTCCGGGCGAGACCCAGTACTTC
>TRBV7-2|TRBJ1-4|TRBD1|NA
CASSLGGQAEAKLFF
TGTGCCAGCAGCTTAGGAGGACAGGCTGAGGCAAAACTGTTTTTT
>TRBV10-3|TRBJ2-1|TRBD1|NA
CAISESSRTGVSNEQFF
TGTGCCATCAGTGAGTCGTCCCGGACAGGGGTCTCCAATGAGCAGTTCTTC
>TRBV27|TRBJ1-1|NA|once
CASMGWMNTEAFF
TGTGCCAGTATGGGTTGGATGAACACTGAAGCTTTCTTT
>TRBV28|TRBJ2-3|TRBD2|NA
CASSLPAGAGGTDTQYF
TGTGCCAGCAGTTTACCCGCCGGAGCGGGAGGAACAGATACGCAGTATTTT
>TRBV28|TRBJ1-6|NA|once
CASSLRETNNSPLHF
TGTGCCAGCAGTCTCCGGGAGACTAATAATTCACCCCTCCACTTT
>TRBV11-2|TRBJ1-4|NA|NA
CASSPPGAGYGEKLFF
TGTGCCAGCAGCCCCCCCGGGGCGGGGTATGGTGAAAAACTGTTTTTT
>TRBV18|TRBJ1-1|NA|NA
CASTWGGRAFF
TGTGCCAGCACCTGGGGGGGGAGAGCTTTCTTT
>TRBV4-1|TRBJ1-6|NA|NA
CASSQQGSSYNSPLHF
TGCGCCAGCAGCCAGCAGGGAAGCTCCTATAATTCACCCCTCCACTTT
>TRBV2|TRBJ1-3|TRBD1|NA
CASSRTGSSGNTIYF
TGTGCCAGCAGTCGGACAGGCAGCTCTGGAAACACCATATATTTT
>TRBV9|TRBJ1-2|NA|NA
CASSVEGRTSYGYTF
TGTGCCAGCAGCGTAGAAGGGCGCACCAGCTATGGCTACACCTTC
>TRBV9|TRBJ1-2|TRBD1|NA
CASSPRTGDLFYGYTF
TGTGCCAGCAGCCCACGGACAGGAGACCTTTTTTATGGCTACACCTTC
>TRBV5-8|TRBJ1-6|NA|NA
CASSIGAGNSPLHF
TGTGCCAGCAGCATTGGGGCGGGAAATTCACCCCTCCACTTT
>TRBV6-5|TRBJ1-1|NA|NA
CASSYSTAQENTEAFF
TGTGCCAGCAGTTACTCGACAGCACAAGAGAACACTGAAGCTTTCTTT
>TRBV27|TRBJ2-3|TRBD2|NA
CASTPGRKRGLGFDTQYF
TGTGCCAGCACCCCGGGGCGAAAGCGGGGCCTTGGGTTCGATACGCAGTATTTT
>TRBV2|TRBJ1-2|NA|once
CATPGRNYGYTF
TGTGCCACCCCGGGGCGGAACTATGGCTACACCTTC
>TRBV18|TRBJ2-7|TRBD1|NA
CASSQDRDEQYF
TGTGCCAGCTCCCAGGACAGGGACGAGCAGTACTTC
>TRBV7-2|TRBJ1-2|NA|NA
CASSTGDYYGYTF
TGTGCCAGCAGCACCGGGGACTACTATGGCTACACCTTC
>TRBV9|TRBJ2-7|TRBD1|once
CASSGFRDSSYEQYF
TGTGCCAGCAGCGGCTTTCGGGACAGCTCCTACGAGCAGTACTTC
>TRBV28|TRBJ1-4|NA|NA
CASNQRNEKLFF
TGTGCCAGCAACCAACGGAATGAAAAACTGTTTTTT
>TRBV11-2|TRBJ1-6|TRBD1|NA
CASSVGQSNSPLHF
TGTGCCAGCAGCGTGGGACAGTCTAATTCACCCCTCCACTTT
>TRBV28|TRBJ1-2|TRBD1|NA
CASRTGQGAGGYTF
TGTGCCAGCCGAACAGGGCAGGGGGCAGGTGGCTACACCTTC
>TRBV28|TRBJ1-5|NA|NA
CASQGFNQPQHF
TGTGCCAGTCAGGGGTTTAATCAGCCCCAGCATTTT